The sequence of this T cell receptor (beta chain) was determined in a study of cytotoxic CD8 clonotypes in ibrutinib-treated CLL (dated by TCRdb to the early 2020s). Broadly, across the study: The cohort was composed of some ten relapsed/refractory and roughly 16 treatment-naive patients; IGHV unmutated status was identified in fewer than 18 patients. Responses were partial in approximately 24 patients and complete in 2; after median approximately 67 months follow-up, approximately 15 stayed in remission and roughly twelve progressed. Samples at response were collected after a median of roughly 13 months of treatment, with a range of roughly 6 to 36 months. On average, each sample yielded around 270,000 productive templates and 85,000 to 95,000 productive rearrangements. Longitudinal samples were available for about 30% of the 86 trial participants. Cryopreserved peripheral blood mononuclear cells were obtained prior to treatment, at the time of response, and at either disease progression or sustained remission.

On a MiSeq, deep resolution sequencing aimed for a depth between 1 in 1 million and 1 in 200,000 T cells, with each clonotype covered roughly 10x on average. The immunoSEQ hsTCRB Kit was used to generate the TCR beta libraries. On the study's bioinformatics: ImmunoSEQ Data Assistant and ImmunoSEQ Analyzer were used for data analysis, and V, D and J genes were assigned according to IMGT definitions. Clonality was computed as one minus normalized Shannon entropy of productive rearrangement frequencies, ranging from 0 to 1. Only overrepresented clonotypes making up at least 0.05% of the repertoire of each patient were included in the public clonotype analysis. Repertoires from some 14 age-matched healthy donors in immuneACCESS were used as clonality controls. Imported from immuneACCESS, the table was reduced by TCRdb to in-frame sequences with V and J called. These copies leave out some clones; in studies compared against another copy, an unresolved V gene accounts for under half, and the cause of the remainder is not known. The DNA was the basis for D and trimming; V, J and clone size are from that table. Within this sample are around 310,000 clones, with about 77% of them counted one time only. Clones ranked in the top ten supply roughly 7% of the sample.

In regard to this clone: Its target antigen remains unknown. No base quality values were provided; no much bigger clone lies one nucleotide off.

The junction carries 18 bases between V and J, which are trimmed by 6 bases and 1 base respectively. Based on the germline V gene (reference sequence), the CDR1 and CDR2 sequences are MNHEY and SMNVEV. CDR3 length: 17 amino acids, cysteine to phenylalanine. Just the 51-base CDR3 DNA is kept, in frame starting at base 1. For TCR beta library preparation, 2 to 2.5 micrograms of genomic DNA were isolated from cryopreserved PBMCs. High-throughput TCR beta sequencing was performed on longitudinal blood samples from CLL patients receiving ibrutinib monotherapy. The patients took part in an open-label, single-center phase 2 trial of ibrutinib monotherapy. Study-level results and caveats: Baseline clonality was found to be higher than that of age-matched healthy donors and was strongly correlated with circulating CD8+ T-cell counts. Public clonotypes were rare and either shrank or stayed stable during treatment, and the rise in clonality at ibrutinib response reflected expansion of private clonotypes. Sustained-remission and progressing patients did not have matched sampling times, and lymph node repertoires were not examined. Clonality rose at ibrutinib response, remained stable during sustained remission, and dropped back toward baseline at progression.

This specimen was PBMCs, taken before ibrutinib treatment. Recombination joined TRBV27 with TRBJ2-2; a tentative D match to TRBD2 spans 6 bases. This receptor was obtained from a human donor with chronic lymphocytic leukemia. The nucleotides are TGTGCCAGCAGCATTACAACCCCCGGGGGGAACACCGGGGAGCTGTTTTTT. This yields the protein CASSITTPGGNTGELFF.